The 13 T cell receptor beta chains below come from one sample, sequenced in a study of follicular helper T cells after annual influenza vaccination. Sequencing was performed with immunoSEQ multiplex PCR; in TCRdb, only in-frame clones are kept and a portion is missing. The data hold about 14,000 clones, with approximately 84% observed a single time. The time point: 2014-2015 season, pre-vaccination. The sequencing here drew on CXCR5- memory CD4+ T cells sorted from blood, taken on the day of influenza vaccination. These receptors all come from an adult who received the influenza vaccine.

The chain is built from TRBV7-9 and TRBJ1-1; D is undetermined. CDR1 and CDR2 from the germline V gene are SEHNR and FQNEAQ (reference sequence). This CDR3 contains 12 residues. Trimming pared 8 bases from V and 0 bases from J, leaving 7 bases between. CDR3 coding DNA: TGTGCCAGCCAAACACTGAACACTGAAGCTTTCTTT. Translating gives CASQTLNTEAFF.

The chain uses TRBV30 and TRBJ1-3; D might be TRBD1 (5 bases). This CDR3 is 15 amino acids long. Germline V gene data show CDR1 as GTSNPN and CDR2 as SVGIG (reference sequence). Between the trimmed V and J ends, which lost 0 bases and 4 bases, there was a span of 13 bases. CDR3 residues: CAWSVPRGGGNTIYF. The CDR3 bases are TGTGCCTGGAGTGTACCAAGGGGCGGAGGAAACACCATATATTTT.

The CDR3 DNA reads TGTGCCAGCAGGCCGCCGGCGGGAAACACCATATATTTT. Translating it yields CASRPPAGNTIYF. This rearrangement joins TRBV5-4 to TRBJ1-3; no definite D call. V was pared by 5 bases and J by 4 bases, with 10 bases between. The CDR3 spans 13 residues. Germline values: CDR1 SGHNT, CDR2 YYREEE (reference sequence).

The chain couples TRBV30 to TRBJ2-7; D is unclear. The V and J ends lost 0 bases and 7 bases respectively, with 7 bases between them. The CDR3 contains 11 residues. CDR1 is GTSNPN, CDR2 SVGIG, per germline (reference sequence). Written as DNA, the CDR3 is TGTGCCTGGAGTGTCGCCCAGGAGCAGTACTTC. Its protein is CAWSVAQEQYF.

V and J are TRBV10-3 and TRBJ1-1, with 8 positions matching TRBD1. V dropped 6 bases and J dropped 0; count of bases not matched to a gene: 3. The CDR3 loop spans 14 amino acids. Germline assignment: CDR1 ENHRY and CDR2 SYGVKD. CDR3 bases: TGTGCCATCAGGGGACAGGAAATGAACACTGAAGCTTTCTTT. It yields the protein CAIRGQEMNTEAFF.

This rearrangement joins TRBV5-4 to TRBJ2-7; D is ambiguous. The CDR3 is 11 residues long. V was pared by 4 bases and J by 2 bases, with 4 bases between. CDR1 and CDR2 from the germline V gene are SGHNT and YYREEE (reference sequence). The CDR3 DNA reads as TGTGCCAGCAGCCTCCCCTACGAGCAGTACTTC. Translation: CASSLPYEQYF.

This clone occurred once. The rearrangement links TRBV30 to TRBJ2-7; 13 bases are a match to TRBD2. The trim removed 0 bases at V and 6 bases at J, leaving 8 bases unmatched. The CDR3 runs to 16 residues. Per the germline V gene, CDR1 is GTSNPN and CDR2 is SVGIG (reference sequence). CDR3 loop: CAWSVGRTSGGAEQYF. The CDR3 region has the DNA TGTGCCTGGAGTGTAGGTCGGACTAGCGGGGGTGCCGAGCAGTACTTC.

The chain's CDR3 is CASSLGGHEQFF. CDR3 in DNA: TGCGCCAGCAGCTTGGGGGGTCATGAGCAGTTCTTC. This rearrangement joins TRBV5-1 to TRBJ2-1, with D hard to call. This CDR3 region has 12 residues. The germline V and J ends were trimmed by 0 bases and 8 bases, with 6 bases remaining between them. Germline assignment: CDR1 SGHRS and CDR2 YFSETQ.

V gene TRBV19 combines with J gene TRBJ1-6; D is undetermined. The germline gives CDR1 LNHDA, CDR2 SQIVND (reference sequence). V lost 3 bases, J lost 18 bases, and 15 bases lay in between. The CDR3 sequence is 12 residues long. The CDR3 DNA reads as TGTGCCAGTAGTATGGTGGGCGGCAGGACCCACTTT. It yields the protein CASSMVGGRTHF.

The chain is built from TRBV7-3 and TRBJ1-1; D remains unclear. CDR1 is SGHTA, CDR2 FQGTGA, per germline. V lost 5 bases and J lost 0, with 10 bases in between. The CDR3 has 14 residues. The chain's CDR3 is CASSPSSVNTEAFF. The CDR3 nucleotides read TGTGCCAGCAGCCCTTCCTCGGTGAACACTGAAGCTTTCTTT.

The chain's CDR3 is CASSPQGDGTDTQYF. DNA for the CDR3: TGCGCCAGCAGCCCCCAGGGGGATGGCACAGATACGCAGTATTTT. This chain links TRBV5-1 with TRBJ2-3; 7 nucleotides line up with TRBD1. The V gene end was trimmed by 4 bases and the J gene end by 1 base; junction bases not matched to a gene: 6. There are 15 residues in the CDR3. The germline V gene has CDR1 SGHRS and CDR2 YFSETQ.

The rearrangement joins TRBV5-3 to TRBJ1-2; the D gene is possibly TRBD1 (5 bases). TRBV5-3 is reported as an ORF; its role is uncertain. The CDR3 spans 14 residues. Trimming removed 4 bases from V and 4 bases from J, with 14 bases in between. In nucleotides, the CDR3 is TGTGCCAGAAGCCCCCTGGGGACCTTCTATGGCTACACCTTC. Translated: CARSPLGTFYGYTF.

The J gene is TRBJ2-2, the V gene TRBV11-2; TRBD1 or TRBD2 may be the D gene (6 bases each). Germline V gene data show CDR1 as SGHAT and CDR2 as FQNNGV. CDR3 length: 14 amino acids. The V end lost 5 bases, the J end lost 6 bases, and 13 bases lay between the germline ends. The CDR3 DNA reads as TGTGCCAGCAGCCGCCTTAGGGGGGCCGGGGAGCTGTTTTTT. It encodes CASSRLRGAGELFF.